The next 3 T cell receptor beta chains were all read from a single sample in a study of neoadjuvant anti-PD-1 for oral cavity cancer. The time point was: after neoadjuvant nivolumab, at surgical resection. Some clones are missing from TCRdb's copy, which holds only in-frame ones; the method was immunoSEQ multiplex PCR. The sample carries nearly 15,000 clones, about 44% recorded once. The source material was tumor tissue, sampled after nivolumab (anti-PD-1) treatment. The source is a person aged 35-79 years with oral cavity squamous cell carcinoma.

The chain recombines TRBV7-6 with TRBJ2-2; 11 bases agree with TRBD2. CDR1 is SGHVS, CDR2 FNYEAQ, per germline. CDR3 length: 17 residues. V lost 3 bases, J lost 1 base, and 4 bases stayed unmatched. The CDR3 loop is CASSLPSGGLNTGELFF. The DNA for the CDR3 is TGTGCCAGCAGCTTGCCTAGCGGGGGGTTGAACACCGGGGAGCTGTTTTTT.

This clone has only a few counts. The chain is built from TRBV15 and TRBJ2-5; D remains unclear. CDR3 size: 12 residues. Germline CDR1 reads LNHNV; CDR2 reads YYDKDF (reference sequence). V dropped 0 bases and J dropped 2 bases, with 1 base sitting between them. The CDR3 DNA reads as TGTGCCACCAGCAGAGATCAAGAGACCCAGTACTTC. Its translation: CATSRDQETQYF.

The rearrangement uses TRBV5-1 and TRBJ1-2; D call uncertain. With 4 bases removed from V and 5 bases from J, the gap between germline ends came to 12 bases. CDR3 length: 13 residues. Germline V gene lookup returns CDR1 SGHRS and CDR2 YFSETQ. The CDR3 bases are TGCGCCAGCAGCGGGGAGGACGGATATGGCTACACCTTC. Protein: CASSGEDGYGYTF.